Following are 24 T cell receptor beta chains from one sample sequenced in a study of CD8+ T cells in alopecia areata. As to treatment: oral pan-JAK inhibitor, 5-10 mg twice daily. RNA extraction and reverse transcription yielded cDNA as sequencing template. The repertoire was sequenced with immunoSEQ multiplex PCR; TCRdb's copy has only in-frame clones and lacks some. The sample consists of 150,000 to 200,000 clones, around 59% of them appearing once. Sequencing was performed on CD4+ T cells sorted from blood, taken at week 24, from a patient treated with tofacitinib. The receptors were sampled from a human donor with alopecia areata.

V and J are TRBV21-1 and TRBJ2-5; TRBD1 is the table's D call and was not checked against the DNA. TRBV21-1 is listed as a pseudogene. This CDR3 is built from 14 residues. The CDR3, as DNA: TGTGCCAGCAGCAGCAGGGGGTATAAAGAGACCCAGTACTTC. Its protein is CASSSRGYKETQYF.

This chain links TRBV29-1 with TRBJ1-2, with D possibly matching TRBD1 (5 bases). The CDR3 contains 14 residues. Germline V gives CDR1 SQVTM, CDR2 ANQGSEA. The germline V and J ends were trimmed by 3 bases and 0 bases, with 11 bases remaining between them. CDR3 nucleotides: TGCAGCGTTGAGCCGACAGACGCTAACTATGGCTACACCTTC. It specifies CSVEPTDANYGYTF.

The CDR3: CAWSGGLAKNIQYF. In DNA form, the CDR3 reads TGTGCCTGGAGCGGGGGCCTAGCCAAAAACATTCAGTACTTC. The rearrangement uses TRBV30 and TRBJ2-4, with D perhaps being TRBD1 or TRBD2 (6 bases each). The CDR3 consists of 14 residues. The V gene's germline CDR1 is GTSNPN and CDR2 SVGIG (reference sequence). V dropped 3 bases and J dropped 0 bases, with 9 bases sitting between them.

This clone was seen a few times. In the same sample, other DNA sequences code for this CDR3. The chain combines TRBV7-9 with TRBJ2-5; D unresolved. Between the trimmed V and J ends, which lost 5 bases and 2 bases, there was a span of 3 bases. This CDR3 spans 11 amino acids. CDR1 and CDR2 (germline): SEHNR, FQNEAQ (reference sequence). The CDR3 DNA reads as TGTGCCAGCAGCCGACAAGAGACCCAGTACTTC. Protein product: CASSRQETQYF.

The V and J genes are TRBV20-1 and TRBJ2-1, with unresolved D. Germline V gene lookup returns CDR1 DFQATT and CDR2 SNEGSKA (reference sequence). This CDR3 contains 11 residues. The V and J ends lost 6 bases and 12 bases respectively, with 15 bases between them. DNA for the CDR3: TGCAGTGCGGGCAGAATAGCCGGGCAGTTCTTC. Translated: CSAGRIAGQFF.

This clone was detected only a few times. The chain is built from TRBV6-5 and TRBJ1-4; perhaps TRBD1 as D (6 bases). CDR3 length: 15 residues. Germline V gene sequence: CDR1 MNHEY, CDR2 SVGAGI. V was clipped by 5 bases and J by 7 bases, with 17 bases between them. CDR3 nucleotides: TGTGCCAGCAGTAGATCTAGCGGGGGCAGTGAAAAACTGTTTTTT. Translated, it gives CASSRSSGGSEKLFF.

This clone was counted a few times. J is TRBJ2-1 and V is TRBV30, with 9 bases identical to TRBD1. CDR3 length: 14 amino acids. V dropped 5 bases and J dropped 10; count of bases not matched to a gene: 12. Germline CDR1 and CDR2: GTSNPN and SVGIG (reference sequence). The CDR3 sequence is CAWWGQGIPYEQFF. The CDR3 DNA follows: TGTGCCTGGTGGGGACAGGGAATCCCCTACGAGCAGTTCTTC.

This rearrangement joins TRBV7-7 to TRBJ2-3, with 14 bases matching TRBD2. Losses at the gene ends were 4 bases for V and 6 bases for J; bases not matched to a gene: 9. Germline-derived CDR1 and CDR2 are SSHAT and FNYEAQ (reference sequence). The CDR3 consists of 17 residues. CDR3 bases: TGTGCCAGCAGCTCCAACGGACTAGCGGGGGGTCTTGATACGCAGTATTTT. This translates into CASSSNGLAGGLDTQYF. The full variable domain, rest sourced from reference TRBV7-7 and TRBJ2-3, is GAGVSQSPRYKVTKRGQDVTLRCDPISSHATLYWYQQALGQGPEFLTYFNYEAQPDKSGLPSDRFSAERPEGSISTLTIQRTEQRDSAMYRCASSSNGLAGGLDTQYFGPGTRLTVL.

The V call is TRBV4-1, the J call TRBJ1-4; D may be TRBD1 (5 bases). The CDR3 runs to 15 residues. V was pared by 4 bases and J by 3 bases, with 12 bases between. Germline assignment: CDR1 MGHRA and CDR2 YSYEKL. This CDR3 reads CASSPTGVANEKLFF. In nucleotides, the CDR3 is TGCGCCAGCAGCCCCACGGGGGTGGCTAATGAAAAACTGTTTTTT.

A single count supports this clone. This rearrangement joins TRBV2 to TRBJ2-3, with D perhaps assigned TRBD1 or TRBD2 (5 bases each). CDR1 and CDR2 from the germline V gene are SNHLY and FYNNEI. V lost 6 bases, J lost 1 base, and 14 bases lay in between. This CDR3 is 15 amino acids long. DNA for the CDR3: TGTGCCAGCAGGACCGGGACCATAGGCACAGATACGCAGTATTTT. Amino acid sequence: CASRTGTIGTDTQYF.

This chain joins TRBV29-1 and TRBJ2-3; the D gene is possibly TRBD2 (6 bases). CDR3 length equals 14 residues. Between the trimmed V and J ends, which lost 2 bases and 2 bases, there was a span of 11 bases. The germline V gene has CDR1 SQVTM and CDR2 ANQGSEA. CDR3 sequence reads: CSVEISGNTDTQYF. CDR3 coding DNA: TGCAGCGTTGAAATTAGCGGAAACACAGATACGCAGTATTTT.

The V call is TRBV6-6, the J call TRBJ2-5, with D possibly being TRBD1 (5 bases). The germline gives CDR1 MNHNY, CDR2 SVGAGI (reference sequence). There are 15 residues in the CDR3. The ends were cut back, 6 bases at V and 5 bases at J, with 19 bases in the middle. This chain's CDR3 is CASSLRTAGKETQYF. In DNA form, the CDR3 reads TGTGCCAGCAGCCTCCGAACTGCAGGGAAGGAGACCCAGTACTTC.

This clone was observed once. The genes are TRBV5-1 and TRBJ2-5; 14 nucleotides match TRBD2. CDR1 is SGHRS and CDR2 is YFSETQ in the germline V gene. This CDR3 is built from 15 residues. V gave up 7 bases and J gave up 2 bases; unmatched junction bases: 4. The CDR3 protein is CASGRLAGGQETQYF. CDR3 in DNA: TGCGCCAGCGGAAGACTAGCGGGGGGGCAAGAGACCCAGTACTTC.

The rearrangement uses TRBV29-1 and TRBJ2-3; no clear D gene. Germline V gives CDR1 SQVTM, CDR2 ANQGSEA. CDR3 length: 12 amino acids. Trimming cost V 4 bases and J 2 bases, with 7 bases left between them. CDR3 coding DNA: TGCAGCGTTGCACTCTTCACAGATACGCAGTATTTT. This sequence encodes CSVALFTDTQYF.

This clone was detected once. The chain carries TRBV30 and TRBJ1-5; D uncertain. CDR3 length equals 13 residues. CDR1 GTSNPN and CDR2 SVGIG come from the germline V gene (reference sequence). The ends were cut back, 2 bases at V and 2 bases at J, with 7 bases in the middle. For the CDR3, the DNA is TGTGCCTGGAGTAGGCCAGGCAATCAGCCCCAGCATTTT. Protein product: CAWSRPGNQPQHF.

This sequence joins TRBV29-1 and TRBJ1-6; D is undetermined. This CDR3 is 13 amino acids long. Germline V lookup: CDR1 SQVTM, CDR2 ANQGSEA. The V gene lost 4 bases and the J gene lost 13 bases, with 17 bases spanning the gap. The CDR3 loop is CSVVGIPNWPLHF. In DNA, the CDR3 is TGCAGCGTTGTTGGAATCCCGAACTGGCCCCTCCACTTT. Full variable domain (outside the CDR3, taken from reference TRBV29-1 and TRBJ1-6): SAVISQKPSRDICQRGTSLTIQCQVDSQVTMMFWYRQQPGQSLTLIATANQGSEATYESGFVIDKFPISRPNLTFSTLTVSNMSPEDSSIYLCSVVGIPNWPLHFGNGTRLTVT.

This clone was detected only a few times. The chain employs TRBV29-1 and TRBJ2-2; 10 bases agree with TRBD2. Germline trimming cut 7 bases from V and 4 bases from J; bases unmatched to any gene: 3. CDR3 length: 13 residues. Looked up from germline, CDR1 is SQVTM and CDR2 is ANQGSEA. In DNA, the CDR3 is TGCAGCGCTAGCGGGGGACCCACCGGGGAGCTGTTTTTT. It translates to CSASGGPTGELFF.

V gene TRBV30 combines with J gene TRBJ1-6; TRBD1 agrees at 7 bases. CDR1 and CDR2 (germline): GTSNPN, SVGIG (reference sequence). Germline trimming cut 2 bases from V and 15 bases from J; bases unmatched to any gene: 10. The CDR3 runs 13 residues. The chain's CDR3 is CAWSKTGRNGLHF. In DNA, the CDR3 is TGTGCCTGGAGTAAGACAGGGAGGAATGGCCTCCACTTT.

This CDR3 is CASSSSTSGGYHVQETQYF. CDR3 DNA: TGTGCCAGCAGTTCGTCGACTAGCGGGGGGTACCATGTTCAAGAGACCCAGTACTTC. The V and J genes are TRBV7-8 and TRBJ2-5; the match to TRBD2 covers 13 bases. Germline V CDR1 and CDR2: SGHVS, FQNEAQ. The CDR3 contains 19 residues. J was trimmed by 2 bases and V by 6 bases; bases with no gene match: 15.

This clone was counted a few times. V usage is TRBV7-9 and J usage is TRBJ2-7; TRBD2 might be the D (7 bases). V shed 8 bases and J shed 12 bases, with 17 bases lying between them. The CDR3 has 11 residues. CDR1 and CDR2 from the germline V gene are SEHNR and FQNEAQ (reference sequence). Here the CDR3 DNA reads TGTGCCAGCGGGGAGGGGGACATCCCGTACTTC. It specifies CASGEGDIPYF.

The CDR3 DNA follows: TGCAGCGTTGGAGCAGGTTCGACCCAGTACTTC. Translation: CSVGAGSTQYF. The rearrangement links TRBV29-1 to TRBJ2-5; D remains unclear. The CDR3 totals 11 residues. Germline V CDR1 and CDR2: SQVTM, ANQGSEA. Trimming removed 4 bases from V and 7 bases from J, with 10 bases in between.

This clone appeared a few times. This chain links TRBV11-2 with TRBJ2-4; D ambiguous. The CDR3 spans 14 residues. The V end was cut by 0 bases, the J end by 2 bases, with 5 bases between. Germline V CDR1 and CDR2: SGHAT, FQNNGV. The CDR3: CASSLDGSKNIQYF. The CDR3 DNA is TGTGCCAGCAGCTTAGATGGGTCCAAAAACATTCAGTACTTC.

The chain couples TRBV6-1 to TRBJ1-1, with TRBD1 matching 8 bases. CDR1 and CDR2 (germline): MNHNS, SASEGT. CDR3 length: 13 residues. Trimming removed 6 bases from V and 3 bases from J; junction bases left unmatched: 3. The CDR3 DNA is TGTGCCAGCAGCCGGGGACAGGACACTGAAGCTTTCTTT. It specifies CASSRGQDTEAFF.

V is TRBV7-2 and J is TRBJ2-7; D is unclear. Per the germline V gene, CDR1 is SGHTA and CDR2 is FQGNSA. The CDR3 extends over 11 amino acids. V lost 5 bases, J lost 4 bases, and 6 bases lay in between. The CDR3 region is CASSHKYEQYF. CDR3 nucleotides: TGTGCCAGCAGCCACAAGTACGAGCAGTACTTC.